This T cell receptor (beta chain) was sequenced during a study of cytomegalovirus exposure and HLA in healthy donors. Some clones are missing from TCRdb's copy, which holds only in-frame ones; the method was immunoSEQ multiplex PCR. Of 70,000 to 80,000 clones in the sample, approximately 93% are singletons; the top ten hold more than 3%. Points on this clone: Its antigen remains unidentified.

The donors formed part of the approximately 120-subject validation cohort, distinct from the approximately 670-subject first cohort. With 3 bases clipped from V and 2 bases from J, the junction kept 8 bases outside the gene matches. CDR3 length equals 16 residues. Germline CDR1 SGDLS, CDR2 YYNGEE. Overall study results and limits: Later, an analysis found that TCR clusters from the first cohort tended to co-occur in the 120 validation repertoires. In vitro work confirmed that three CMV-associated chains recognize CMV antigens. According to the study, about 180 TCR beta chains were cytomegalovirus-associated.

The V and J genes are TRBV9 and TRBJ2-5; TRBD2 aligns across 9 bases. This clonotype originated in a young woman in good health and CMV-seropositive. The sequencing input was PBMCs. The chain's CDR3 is CASSASSGRNQETQYF. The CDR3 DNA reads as TGTGCCAGCAGCGCGAGTAGCGGGAGAAATCAAGAGACCCAGTACTTC.